What follows are 18 T cell receptor beta chains derived from one specimen sequenced in a study of shared clonotypes between healthy human individuals. The repertoire was sequenced with immunoSEQ multiplex PCR; TCRdb's copy has only in-frame clones and lacks some. The table has 2 million to 2.5 million clones, about nine tenths seen once; the top ten hold around 0.38%. Material for sequencing was naive CD4+ T cells from PBMCs. Documented subset: CD45RA+ positively selected. Receptors were obtained from a man younger than 35 in good health. Some clones in this sample may be carry-over from other donors' samples.

The chain employs TRBV5-1 and TRBJ1-4; D remains unclear. The germline V and J ends were trimmed by 5 bases and 7 bases, with 15 bases remaining between them. The CDR3 is 14 amino acids. CDR1 is SGHRS, CDR2 YFSETQ, per germline. This CDR3 reads CASSIRTGGEKLFF. CDR3 nucleotide sequence: TGCGCCAGCAGTATCCGAACGGGAGGTGAAAAACTGTTTTTT.

About this clone: Distinct nucleotide sequences in the sample also encode this CDR3. The chain is built from TRBV7-3 and TRBJ2-1; TRBD2 matches at 13 bases. The junction had 7 bases not matched to a gene; V was cut back by 2 bases and J by 6 bases. The CDR3 is 17 residues long. Germline V gene data show CDR1 as SGHTA and CDR2 as FQGTGA. CDR3 loop: CASSLGTSGARGNEQFF. For the CDR3, the DNA is TGTGCCAGCAGCTTAGGGACTAGCGGGGCTAGAGGCAATGAGCAGTTCTTC.

The genes are TRBV5-1 and TRBJ2-5; 11 nucleotides align to TRBD2. With 1 base clipped from V and 5 bases from J, the junction kept 7 bases outside the gene matches. This CDR3 spans 16 amino acids. The V gene's germline CDR1 is SGHRS and CDR2 YFSETQ. CDR3 protein: CASSLSSGRSLETQYF. The DNA for the CDR3 is TGCGCCAGCAGCTTGTCTAGCGGGAGGTCTTTGGAGACCCAGTACTTC. The entire variable domain, with the rest obtained from reference TRBV5-1 and TRBJ2-5, is as follows: KAGVTQTPRYLIKTRGQQVTLSCSPISGHRSVSWYQQTPGQGLQFLFEYFSETQRNKGNFPGRFSGRQFSNSRSEMNVSTLELGDSALYLCASSLSSGRSLETQYFGPGTRLLVL.

The chain uses TRBV6-1 and TRBJ2-1, with 14 positions matching TRBD2. Germline V CDR1 and CDR2: MNHNS, SASEGT. The CDR3 consists of 15 residues. V lost 7 bases, J lost 9 bases, and 8 bases stayed unmatched. CDR3: CASTKGLAGVSEQFF. The CDR3 nucleotides read TGTGCCAGCACCAAGGGACTAGCGGGAGTCAGTGAGCAGTTCTTC.

The chain has TRBV9 and TRBJ2-2; D is unresolved. The CDR3 totals 13 residues. V lost 0 bases, J lost 6 bases, and 6 bases lay in between. Looked up from germline, CDR1 is SGDLS and CDR2 is YYNGEE. The CDR3 protein is CASSVDFPGELFF. The CDR3 DNA follows: TGTGCCAGCAGCGTAGATTTTCCCGGGGAGCTGTTTTTT.

The chain links TRBV27 to TRBJ2-3; a possible D gene is TRBD2 (6 bases). Deletions cut 5 bases from V and 6 bases from J, with 18 bases between. Per germline, CDR1 MNHEY and CDR2 SMNVEV (reference sequence). This CDR3 contains 15 residues. CDR3 amino acids: CASSAGLTRSDTQYF. The CDR3 nucleotides are TGTGCCAGCAGTGCGGGACTTACAAGGTCGGATACGCAGTATTTT.

The rearrangement joins TRBV10-3 to TRBJ1-1; TRBD1 agrees at 7 bases. The germline CDR1 and CDR2 sequences are ENHRY and SYGVKD. The junction had 7 bases not matched to a gene; V was cut back by 6 bases and J by 0 bases. The CDR3 contains 15 residues. The CDR3 DNA reads TGTGCCATCAGGACAGGGACCTTTCTGAACACTGAAGCTTTCTTT. This codes for CAIRTGTFLNTEAFF.

The chain carries TRBV30 and TRBJ1-1; D unresolved. The CDR3 loop spans 13 amino acids. Trimming cost V 2 bases and J 5 bases, with 12 bases left between them. Germline V gives CDR1 GTSNPN, CDR2 SVGIG (reference sequence). This CDR3 is CAWSQWFGTEAFF. DNA of the CDR3: TGTGCCTGGAGTCAGTGGTTTGGGACTGAAGCTTTCTTT.

The DNA of the CDR3 is TGTGCCAGCAAGACAGGGGGCTGGGACACTGAAGCTTTCTTT. As protein: CASKTGGWDTEAFF. The rearrangement uses TRBV2 and TRBJ1-1; 10 bases are a match to TRBD1. This CDR3 region has 14 residues. V dropped 7 bases and J dropped 3; count of bases not matched to a gene: 5. In germline, CDR1 is SNHLY, CDR2 FYNNEI.

The chain couples TRBV10-3 to TRBJ1-1; TRBD1 agrees at 7 bases. CDR3 length: 14 residues. The J segment lost 4 bases and the V segment lost 4 bases, leaving 6 bases of the junction unmatched. Germline-derived CDR1 and CDR2 are ENHRY and SYGVKD. The CDR3 reads CAISVGGASTEAFF. The CDR3 bases are TGTGCCATCAGTGTAGGGGGCGCGTCCACTGAAGCTTTCTTT.

This sequence joins TRBV5-1 and TRBJ2-1; TRBD2 aligns across 14 bases. In germline, CDR1 is SGHRS, CDR2 YFSETQ. J gave up 8 bases and V 4 bases, and 8 bases lay outside the gene matches. There are 16 residues in the CDR3. CDR3 sequence: CASSVGTSGSVDEQFF. As DNA, the CDR3 is TGCGCCAGCAGCGTTGGGACTAGCGGGAGTGTCGATGAGCAGTTCTTC.

The V gene is TRBV28, the J gene TRBJ2-5; possibly TRBD1 for D (5 bases). This CDR3 comprises 12 residues. V dropped 8 bases and J dropped 2 bases, with 9 bases sitting between them. Per germline, CDR1 MDHEN and CDR2 SYDVKM. The chain's CDR3 is CASGAYQETQYF. Here the CDR3 DNA reads TGTGCCAGCGGGGCTTATCAAGAGACCCAGTACTTC.

The chain couples TRBV7-2 to TRBJ1-3; D remains ambiguous. Trimming removed 7 bases from V and 0 bases from J, with 10 bases in between. The CDR3 loop spans 14 amino acids. The germline V gene has CDR1 SGHTA and CDR2 FQGNSA. In DNA form, the CDR3 reads TGTGCCAGCACCCAAGGAGCCTCTGGAAACACCATATATTTT. Translated: CASTQGASGNTIYF.

A word on this clone: Additional DNA sequences in this sample encode the identical CDR3. The rearrangement uses TRBV11-3 and TRBJ2-7, with D perhaps TRBD1 or TRBD2 (6 bases each). The ends were cut back, 1 base at V and 3 bases at J, with 13 bases in the middle. CDR3 length equals 15 residues. Germline V CDR1 and CDR2: SGHNT, YENEEA. As DNA, the CDR3 is TGTGCCAGCAGCTTAGGCGGAGGGGGGTACTACGAGCAGTACTTC. Amino acid sequence: CASSLGGGGYYEQYF.

Worth noting for this clone: The sample has other DNA sequences that encode this CDR3 too. The J gene is TRBJ2-3, the V gene TRBV7-2, with 7 bases that match TRBD2. Germline loops: CDR1 SGHTA, CDR2 FQGNSA. With 1 base clipped from V and 1 base from J, the junction kept 5 bases outside the gene matches. This CDR3 is 16 amino acids long. The CDR3 spells CASSLGGLGGTDTQYF. The DNA of the CDR3 is TGTGCCAGCAGCTTAGGTGGACTAGGTGGCACAGATACGCAGTATTTT.

CDR3: CASSLRYSSIYEQYF. CDR3 sequence (DNA): TGTGCCAGCAGCTTGAGGTACAGCTCTATCTACGAGCAGTACTTC. The V call is TRBV5-8, the J call TRBJ2-7; D is unclear. The CDR3 is 15 amino acids. Germline CDR1 SGHTS, CDR2 YDEGEE. V lost 1 base and J lost 3, with 14 bases in between.

In its sample, this clone was seen once. V and J are TRBV6-1 and TRBJ1-2; 8 nucleotides agree with TRBD1. This CDR3 is built from 14 residues. V lost 6 bases, J lost 4 bases, and 7 bases stayed unmatched. CDR1 is MNHNS, CDR2 SASEGT, per germline. CDR3: CASRRTGLRYGYTF. The CDR3 bases are TGTGCCAGCAGGAGGACAGGGCTGCGCTATGGCTACACCTTC.

The rearrangement joins TRBV21-1 to TRBJ2-5; the table's D call TRBD1 went unverified against the DNA. TRBV21-1 is recorded as a pseudogene. The CDR3 covers 17 residues. The CDR3 region has the DNA TGTGCCAGCAGCAAAGGTAGGGGCAGGGGAAGAAGGGAGACCCAGTACTTC. Protein product: CASSKGRGRGRRETQYF.